Below, 18 T cell receptor beta chains from the same sample are listed, as sequenced in a study of shared clonotypes between healthy human individuals. Generated by immunoSEQ multiplex PCR, the TCRdb table keeps only in-frame clones and is missing some. The sample lists approximately 640,000 clones, roughly 70% occurring once. The sample taken for sequencing was memory CD4+ T cells sorted from blood. Subset here: CD45RA-negative fraction. These receptors all stem from a woman in her 30s in good health.

V gene TRBV6-5 combines with J gene TRBJ2-3; D uncertain. Germline lookup yields CDR1 MNHEY and CDR2 SVGAGI. V lost 6 bases to trimming and J lost 4 bases, with 17 bases between them. The length of the CDR3 is 15 residues. CDR3 DNA: TGTGCCAGCAGCCCCAGGCCGCGGACGGCAGATACGCAGTATTTT. It encodes CASSPRPRTADTQYF.

Only one count was recorded for this clone. The chain combines TRBV12-2 with TRBJ2-7; the DNA was not compared with TRBD2, the D call given in the table. TRBV12-2 counts as a pseudogene. The CDR3 runs 13 residues. The CDR3 here is CASRFRDFYEQYF. The CDR3 DNA sequence: TGTGCAAGTCGCTTCCGGGACTTCTACGAGCAGTACTTC.

The rearrangement joins TRBV2 to TRBJ2-2, with TRBD1 identical over 7 bases. The CDR3 totals 14 residues. The V gene's germline CDR1 is SNHLY and CDR2 FYNNEI. Trimming cost V 5 bases and J 6 bases; bases outside gene matches: 6. This CDR3 reads CASSRLTGSGELFF. CDR3 DNA sequence: TGTGCCAGCAGTCGACTGACAGGGTCCGGGGAGCTGTTTTTT.

J is TRBJ2-3 and V is TRBV28; 11 positions agree with TRBD1. This CDR3 has 15 residues. Germline V CDR1 and CDR2: MDHEN, SYDVKM. Germline trimming cut 5 bases from V and 8 bases from J; bases unmatched to any gene: 9. The CDR3 sequence is CASSLQDRGLGTQYF. In nucleotides, the CDR3 is TGTGCCAGCAGTCTCCAGGACAGGGGGCTAGGTACGCAGTATTTT.

V gene TRBV7-6 combines with J gene TRBJ2-5; D possibly corresponds to TRBD2 (5 bases). The germline V gene encodes CDR1 SGHVS and CDR2 FNYEAQ. With 4 bases removed from V and 1 base from J, the gap between germline ends came to 13 bases. The CDR3 loop spans 15 amino acids. CDR3 amino acids: CASSYSNSAQETQYF. The CDR3 DNA reads as TGTGCCAGCAGCTACAGCAATAGCGCCCAAGAGACCCAGTACTTC.

The gene calls are TRBV2 and TRBJ2-2, with a weak D call TRBD1 (6 bases). Trimming stripped 7 bases from V and 7 bases from J, with 10 bases between. The germline CDR1 and CDR2 sequences are SNHLY and FYNNEI. CDR3 size: 12 residues. The CDR3 DNA is TGTGCCAGCACAGGGGATCACGGGGAGCTGTTTTTT. It encodes CASTGDHGELFF.

The gene calls are TRBV19 and TRBJ2-1; the match to TRBD2 covers 9 bases. The length of the CDR3 is 14 residues. Unmatched junction bases numbered 5, after V lost 6 bases and J lost 5 bases. Germline CDR1 is LNHDA and CDR2 is SQIVND (reference sequence). The CDR3, as DNA: TGTGCCAGTAGCCGACTAGCGGAGCACAATGAGCAGTTCTTC. It encodes CASSRLAEHNEQFF.

In its sample, this clone was seen a few times. Written as DNA, the CDR3 is TGTGCCAGCACCGCCGAACTAGCGGGTAGAAATGAGCAGTTCTTC. It translates to CASTAELAGRNEQFF. This chain joins TRBV2 and TRBJ2-1; 9 bases map to TRBD2. The V gene end was trimmed by 7 bases and the J gene end by 7 bases; junction bases not matched to a gene: 11. The CDR3 covers 15 residues. Germline CDR1 is SNHLY and CDR2 is FYNNEI.

This chain uses TRBV25-1 with TRBJ2-5; D may be TRBD1 (6 bases). Per germline, CDR1 MGHDK and CDR2 SYGVNS. V shed 1 base and J shed 4 bases, with 10 bases lying between them. The CDR3 runs to 14 residues. CDR3 protein: CASSEFAGAETQYF. The DNA of the CDR3 is TGTGCCAGCAGTGAATTTGCAGGGGCAGAGACCCAGTACTTC.

The chain is built from TRBV28 and TRBJ2-7; TRBD1 matches 8 bases. The V gene's germline CDR1 is MDHEN and CDR2 SYDVKM. V lost 5 bases, J lost 5 bases, and 11 bases stayed unmatched. The CDR3 consists of 15 residues. The CDR3 protein is CASSGGTTGEDEQYF. For the CDR3, the DNA is TGTGCCAGCAGTGGGGGGACGACAGGGGAGGACGAGCAGTACTTC.

With respect to this clone: The identical CDR3 is also encoded by other nucleotide sequences in the sample. This chain connects TRBV18 to TRBJ2-7; D is possibly TRBD1 or TRBD2 (6 bases each). Per the germline V gene, CDR1 is KGHSH and CDR2 is LQKENI. The CDR3 consists of 14 residues. Trimming removed 0 bases at V and 2 bases at J, with 8 bases between. For the CDR3, the DNA is TGTGCCAGCTCACCACCGGAGGGGGCCTACGAGCAGTACTTC. Its translation is CASSPPEGAYEQYF.

The V gene is TRBV5-1, the J gene TRBJ2-3, with D hard to call. Trimming removed 4 bases at V and 4 bases at J, with 10 bases between. Germline CDR1 SGHRS, CDR2 YFSETQ. The CDR3 is 13 residues long. CDR3 residues: CASSASSADTQYF. The CDR3 DNA reads as TGCGCCAGCAGCGCATCAAGCGCAGATACGCAGTATTTT. The full variable domain, rest sourced from reference TRBV5-1 and TRBJ2-3, is KAGVTQTPRYLIKTRGQQVTLSCSPISGHRSVSWYQQTPGQGLQFLFEYFSETQRNKGNFPGRFSGRQFSNSRSEMNVSTLELGDSALYLCASSASSADTQYFGPGTRLTVL.

V is TRBV18 and J is TRBJ2-5, with 8 bases identical to TRBD2. The CDR3 length is 13 residues. Germline CDR1 and CDR2: KGHSH and LQKENI. V trimming: 5 bases; J trimming: 5 bases; junction bases outside the gene matches: 4. CDR3 loop: CASSGGLAETQYF. CDR3 sequence (DNA): TGTGCCAGCTCAGGCGGACTAGCTGAGACCCAGTACTTC.

The CDR3 region has the DNA TGTGCCAGCACTCGGACTAGCGGAGCCTACGAGCAGTACTTC. Residues: CASTRTSGAYEQYF. This chain links TRBV6-6 with TRBJ2-7, with 10 nucleotides matching TRBD2. Trimming took 7 bases from V and 2 from J; bases not matched to a gene: 5. The CDR3 contains 14 residues. Germline CDR1 and CDR2: MNHNY and SVGAGI (reference sequence).

A single count supports this clone. J is TRBJ2-2 and V is TRBV7-2, with D unclear. Trimming removed 1 base from V and 2 bases from J, with 5 bases in between. This CDR3 region has 14 residues. Germline assignment: CDR1 SGHTA and CDR2 FQGNSA. The CDR3 spells CASSLVRNTGELFF. CDR3 coding DNA: TGTGCCAGCAGCTTAGTACGAAACACCGGGGAGCTGTTTTTT.

V is TRBV23-1 and J is TRBJ2-3; D is unclear. TRBV23-1 is assigned to the ORF class and has an uncertain function. The CDR3 length is 15 residues. Between the trimmed V and J ends, which lost 0 bases and 2 bases, there was a span of 9 bases. The CDR3, as DNA: TGCGCCAGCAGTCAATCTCCCGGAGACACAGATACGCAGTATTTT. It translates to CASSQSPGDTDTQYF.

The chain carries TRBV29-1 and TRBJ2-5; D is uncertain. This CDR3 spans 12 amino acids. V dropped 4 bases and J dropped 7 bases, with 13 bases sitting between them. Per germline, CDR1 SQVTM and CDR2 ANQGSEA. Here the CDR3 reads CSVAVEGGTQYF. The CDR3 DNA follows: TGCAGCGTTGCGGTTGAAGGTGGGACCCAGTACTTC.

The rearrangement joins TRBV7-3 to TRBJ2-2; D possibly corresponds to TRBD2 (6 bases). CDR3 length: 16 amino acids. V lost 0 bases to trimming and J lost 3 bases, with 11 bases between them. Germline loops: CDR1 SGHTA, CDR2 FQGTGA. CDR3 coding DNA: TGTGCCAGCAGCTTAACGGGGGGTTCGGACACCGGGGAGCTGTTTTTT. Translation: CASSLTGGSDTGELFF.